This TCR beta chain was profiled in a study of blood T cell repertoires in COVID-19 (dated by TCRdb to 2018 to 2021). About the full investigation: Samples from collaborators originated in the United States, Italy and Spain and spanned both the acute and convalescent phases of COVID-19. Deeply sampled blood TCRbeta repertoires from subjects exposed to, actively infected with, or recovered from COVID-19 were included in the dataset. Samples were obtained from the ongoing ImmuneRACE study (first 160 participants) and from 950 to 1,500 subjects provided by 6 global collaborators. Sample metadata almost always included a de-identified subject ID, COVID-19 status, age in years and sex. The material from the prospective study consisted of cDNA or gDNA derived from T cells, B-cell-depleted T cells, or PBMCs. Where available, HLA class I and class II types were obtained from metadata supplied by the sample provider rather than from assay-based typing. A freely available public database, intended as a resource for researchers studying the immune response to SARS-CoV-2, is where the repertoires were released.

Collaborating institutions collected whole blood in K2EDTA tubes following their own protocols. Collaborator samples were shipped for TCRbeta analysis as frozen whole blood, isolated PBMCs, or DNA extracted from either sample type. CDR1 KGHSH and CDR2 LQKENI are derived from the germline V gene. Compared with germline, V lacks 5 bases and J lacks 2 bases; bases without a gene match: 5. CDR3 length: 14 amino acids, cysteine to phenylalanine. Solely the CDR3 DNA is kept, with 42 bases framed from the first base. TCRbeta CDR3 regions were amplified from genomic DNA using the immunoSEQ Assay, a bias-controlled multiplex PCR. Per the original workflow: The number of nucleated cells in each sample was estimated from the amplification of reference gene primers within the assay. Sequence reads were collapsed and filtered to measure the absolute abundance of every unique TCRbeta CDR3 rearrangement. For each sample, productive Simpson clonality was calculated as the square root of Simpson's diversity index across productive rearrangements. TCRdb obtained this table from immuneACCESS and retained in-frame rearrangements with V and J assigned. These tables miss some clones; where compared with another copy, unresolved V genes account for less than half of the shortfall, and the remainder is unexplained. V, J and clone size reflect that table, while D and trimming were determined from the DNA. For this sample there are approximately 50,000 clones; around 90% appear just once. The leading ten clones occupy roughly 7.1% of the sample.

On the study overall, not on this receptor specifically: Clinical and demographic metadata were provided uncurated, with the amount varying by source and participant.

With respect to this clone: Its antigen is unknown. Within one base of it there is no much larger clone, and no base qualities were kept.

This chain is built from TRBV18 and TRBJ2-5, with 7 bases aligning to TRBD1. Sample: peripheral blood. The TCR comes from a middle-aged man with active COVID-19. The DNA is TGTGCCAGCTCAGTAGACAGGGCTCAAGAGACCCAGTACTTC. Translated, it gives CASSVDRAQETQYF. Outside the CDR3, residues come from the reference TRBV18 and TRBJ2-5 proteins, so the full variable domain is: NAGVMQNPRHLVRRRGQEARLRCSPMKGHSHVYWYRQLPEEGLKFMVYLQKENIIDESGMPKERFSAEFPKEGPSILRIQQVVRGDSAAYFCASSVDRAQETQYFGPGTRLLVL.